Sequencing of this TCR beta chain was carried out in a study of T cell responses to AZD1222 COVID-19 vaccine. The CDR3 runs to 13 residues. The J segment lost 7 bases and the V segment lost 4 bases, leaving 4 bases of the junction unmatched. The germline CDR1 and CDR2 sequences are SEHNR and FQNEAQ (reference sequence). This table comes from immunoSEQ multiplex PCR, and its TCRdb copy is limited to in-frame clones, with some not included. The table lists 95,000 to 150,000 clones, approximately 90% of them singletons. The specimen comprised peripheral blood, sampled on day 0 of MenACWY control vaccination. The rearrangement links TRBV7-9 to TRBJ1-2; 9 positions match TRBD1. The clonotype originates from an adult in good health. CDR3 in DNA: TGTGCCAGCAGCTCCGAGACAGGGGGTGGCTACACCTTC. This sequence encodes CASSSETGGGYTF.